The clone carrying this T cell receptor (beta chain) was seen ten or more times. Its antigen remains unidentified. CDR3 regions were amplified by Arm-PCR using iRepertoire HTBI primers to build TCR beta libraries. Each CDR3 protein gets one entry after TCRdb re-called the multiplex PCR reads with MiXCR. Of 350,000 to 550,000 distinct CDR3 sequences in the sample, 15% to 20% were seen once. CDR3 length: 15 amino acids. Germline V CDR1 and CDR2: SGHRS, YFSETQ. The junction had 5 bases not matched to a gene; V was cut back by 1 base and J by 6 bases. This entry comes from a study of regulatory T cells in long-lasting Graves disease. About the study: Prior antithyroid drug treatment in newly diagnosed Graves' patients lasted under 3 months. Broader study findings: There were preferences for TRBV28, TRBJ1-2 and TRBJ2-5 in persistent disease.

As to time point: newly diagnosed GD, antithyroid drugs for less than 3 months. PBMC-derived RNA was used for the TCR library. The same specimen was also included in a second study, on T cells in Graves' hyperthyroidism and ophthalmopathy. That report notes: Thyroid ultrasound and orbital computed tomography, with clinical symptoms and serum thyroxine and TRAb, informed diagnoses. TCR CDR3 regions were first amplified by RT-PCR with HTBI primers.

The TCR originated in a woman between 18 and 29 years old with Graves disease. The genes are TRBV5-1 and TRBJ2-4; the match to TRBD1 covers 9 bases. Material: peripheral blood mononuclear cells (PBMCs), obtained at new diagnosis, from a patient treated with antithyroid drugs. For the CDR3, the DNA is TGCGCCAGCAGCTTGCGGACAGGGGAGGGAAACATTCAGTACTTC. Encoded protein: CASSLRTGEGNIQYF.